This is a list of T cell receptor beta chains from one sample in a study of blood T cell repertoires in COVID-19. Method: immunoSEQ multiplex PCR; TCRdb's copy keeps in-frame clones and lacks some. Of 360,000 or so clones listed, roughly 90% are singletons. The specimen was PBMCs or T cells enriched from blood (not recorded which). Receptor source: a woman aged 25 to 39 who had recovered from COVID-19. Both conserved end residues are trimmed from each CDR3. Clone size is shown for a subset of rows, as once, few, many or a class of expanded clone.

.	TRBV28	TRBJ2-3	ASSEQGADTQY
once	TRBV29-1	TRBJ2-2	SVEERERGAGELF
.	TRBV11-2	TRBJ1-1	ASSLGGTGVDLNTEAF
.	TRBV4-3	TRBJ1-1	ASSQDYRDSTEAF
.	TRBV20-1	TRBJ1-2	SAFRGSGYT
.	TRBV7-9	TRBJ2-1	ASSLSGMLYNEQF
.	TRBV3-1/TRBV3-2	TRBJ2-3	ASSQASGGVATDTQY
.	TRBV10-1	TRBJ2-1	ASSELGLGSNNEQF
few	TRBV10-3	TRBJ2-7	AIGVKSGTGPVQQY
.	TRBV5-1	TRBJ2-3	ASSLRGIADTQY
.	TRBV15	TRBJ2-1	ATSATRGSYNEQF
.	TRBV29-1	TRBJ2-2	SFRGVGELF
.	TRBV11-2	TRBJ2-6	ASSLAAGANVLT
.	TRBV7-9	TRBJ1-3	ASVRGYRGNTIY
.	TRBV7-8	TRBJ1-2	ASSLDLGRVYGYT
.	TRBV19	TRBJ2-3	ATGNAGRGTDTQY
once	TRBV19	TRBJ1-5	ASSAGGHQPQH
.	TRBV4-2	TRBJ1-6	ASSQEVGTDLSPLH
.	TRBV30	TRBJ1-2	AWSVIVTGNYGYT
.	TRBV5-5	TRBJ1-2	ASSLGGHGYT
.	TRBV2	TRBJ1-3	ASSNNRDSGNTIY
.	TRBV6-2/TRBV6-3	TRBJ1-6	ASSYSRAYNSPLH
once	TRBV28	TRBJ1-2	ASSLPGQNGYT
.	TRBV19	TRBJ1-2	ASISRRGTGHRIFYGYT
once	TRBV7-3	TRBJ2-3	ASSSTTSDTQY
.	TRBV30	TRBJ1-2	AWSNRGGFPGYT
.	TRBV30	TRBJ1-4	AWSIGANEKLF
.	TRBV27	TRBJ2-5	ASSFRVLETQY
.	TRBV9	TRBJ2-1	ASSLQYNEQF
.	TRBV7-2	TRBJ2-5	ASSLEQLSGRGETQY
.	TRBV9	TRBJ2-3	ASSVASGRAGFSDTQY